The text below deals with one T cell receptor beta chain. The source of the sample is a study of cytotoxic CD8 clonotypes in ibrutinib-treated CLL. CDR1 is SGHTA, CDR2 FQGTGA, per germline. Trimming took 5 bases from V and 5 from J; bases not matched to a gene: 11. This CDR3 comprises 15 residues. Sequenced by immunoSEQ multiplex PCR; TCRdb stores in-frame clones only, minus some. Among some 200,000 clones listed, 55% to 85% were seen once. The sequence was collected from a human donor with chronic lymphocytic leukemia. The chain carries TRBV7-3 and TRBJ2-5; 7 bases align to TRBD2. The starting material was PBMCs, obtained after 24 months of ibrutinib treatment. CDR3 sequence (DNA): TGTGCCAGCAGCCTCCTCGCGGGAGAGGGGGAGACCCAGTACTTC. It is translated as CASSLLAGEGETQYF.